This T cell receptor beta chain was recorded in a study of T cells in Graves' hyperthyroidism and ophthalmopathy. TCR beta CDR3 regions were amplified from RNA. When the TCR CDR3 underwent first-round RT-PCR, the HTBI primer set was used. TCRdb processed the multiplex PCR reads anew with MiXCR; each CDR3 protein has one entry. This sample yields some 720,000 distinct CDR3 sequences, of which approximately 16% are seen a single time; around 7.7% belongs to the top ten. As for this clonotype: Its antigen is as yet unknown.

In patients aged 18 to 65, hyperthyroidism was newly diagnosed, with duration under 2 months. Overall study findings and caveats: Peripheral blood also featured most of the thyroid clonotypes expanded above 0.001.

With V trimmed by 4 bases and J by 5 bases, 9 bases remained unmatched. CDR1 and CDR2 from the germline V gene are SGHRS and YFSETQ. This CDR3 has 15 amino acids. This chain joins TRBV5-1 and TRBJ2-3; TRBD2 agrees at 8 bases. Sequencing was carried out using blood. This clonotype was sampled from a man between 18 and 29 years old with Graves' hyperthyroidism. The CDR3 nucleotides are TGCGCCAGCAGCGACGAGCGGGCGGGGGGAGATACGCAGTATTTT. It is translated as CASSDERAGGDTQYF.